The sequence of this T cell receptor beta chain was determined in a study of beta chain features in type 1 diabetes. This clone showed up just a few times. Every bit of the isolated RNA underwent reverse transcription, so sequencing read expressed TCRB transcripts. The repertoire was sequenced with immunoSEQ multiplex PCR; TCRdb's copy has only in-frame clones and lacks some. The repertoire includes under 450,000 clones, approximately 15% of them detected once, and roughly 0.035% sits in the top ten. The V and J ends lost 5 bases and 2 bases respectively, with 10 bases between them. The CDR3 covers 13 residues. CDR1 and CDR2 from the germline V gene are SGHAT and FQNNGV. Based on CD45RO/CCR7/CD25/CD127/CD95/CD27, CD4+ regulatory, stem cell-like memory, naive and central memory cells were sorted.

The clonotype comes from a man between 25 and 39 years old in good health. The sample consisted of naive CD4+ T cells from blood. This chain links TRBV11-2 with TRBJ2-7; D is possibly TRBD2 (6 bases). CDR3 nucleotide sequence: TGTGCCAGCAGCCACGGGGGACCCTACGAGCAGTACTTC. It encodes CASSHGGPYEQYF.